The T cell receptor (beta chain) under discussion was sequenced for a study of human T cells and chemical hapten exposure. Via MiXCR, TCRdb re-called the RACE reads, giving one row per CDR3 protein. The sample holds 75,000 to 95,000 distinct CDR3 sequences; approximately 10% are singletons and the top ten take roughly 3.4%. Time point: patch test 1, 2 weeks after DPC sensitization. The sample's treatment: therapeutic diphenylcyclopropenone sensitization with weekly scalp DPC. Every donor had alopecia and was 18 to 70 years old; all were suitable for DPC. It was unfractionated whole blood from which total RNA was extracted. This clonotype has a handful of counts. Sequences were derived from whole blood, sampled in connection with sensitization to the hapten diphenylcyclopropenone (DPC). This sequence originates from a woman in her fifties or sixties with alopecia areata. Some clones in this sample may be carry-over from other donors' samples.

The CDR3 protein is CASGTQGPGTGELFF. CDR3 in DNA: TGCGCCAGCGGAACCCAGGGCCCCGGGACCGGGGAGCTGTTTTTT. This rearrangement joins TRBV5-1 to TRBJ2-2, with a weak D call TRBD1 (5 bases). Per the germline V gene, CDR1 is SGHRS and CDR2 is YFSETQ. V was cut by 7 bases and J by 5 bases, with 18 bases left in between. CDR3 length: 15 amino acids.